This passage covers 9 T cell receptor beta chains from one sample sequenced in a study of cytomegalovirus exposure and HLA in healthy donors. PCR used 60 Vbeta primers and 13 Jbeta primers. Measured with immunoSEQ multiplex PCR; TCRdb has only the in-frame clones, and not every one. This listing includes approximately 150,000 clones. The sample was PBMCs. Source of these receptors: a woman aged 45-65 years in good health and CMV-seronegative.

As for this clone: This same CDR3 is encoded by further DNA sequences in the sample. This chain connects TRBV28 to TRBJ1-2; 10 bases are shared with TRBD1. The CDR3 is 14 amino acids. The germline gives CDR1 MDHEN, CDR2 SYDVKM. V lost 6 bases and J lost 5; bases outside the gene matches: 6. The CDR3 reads CASSSGTGVYGYTF. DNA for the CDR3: TGTGCCAGCAGCTCCGGGACAGGGGTATATGGCTACACCTTC.

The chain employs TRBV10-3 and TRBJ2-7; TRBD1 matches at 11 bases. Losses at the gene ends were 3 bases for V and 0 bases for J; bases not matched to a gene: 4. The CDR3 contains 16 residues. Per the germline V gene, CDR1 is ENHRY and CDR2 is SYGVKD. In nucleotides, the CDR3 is TGTGCCATCAGTGACTCCGGGACAGGGGGCTCCTACGAGCAGTACTTC. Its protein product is CAISDSGTGGSYEQYF.

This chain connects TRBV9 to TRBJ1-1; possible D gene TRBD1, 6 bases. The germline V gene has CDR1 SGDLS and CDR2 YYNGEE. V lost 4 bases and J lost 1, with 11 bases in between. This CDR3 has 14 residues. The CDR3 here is CASSLGHRNTEAFF. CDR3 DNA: TGTGCCAGCAGCTTGGGACACCGGAACACTGAAGCTTTCTTT.

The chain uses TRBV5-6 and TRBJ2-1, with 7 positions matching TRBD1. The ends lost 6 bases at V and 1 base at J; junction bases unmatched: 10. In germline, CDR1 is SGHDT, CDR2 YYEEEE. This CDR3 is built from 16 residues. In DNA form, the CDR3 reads TGTGCCAGCAACAAACGGAGACAGGGATCCTACAATGAGCAGTTCTTC. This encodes CASNKRRQGSYNEQFF. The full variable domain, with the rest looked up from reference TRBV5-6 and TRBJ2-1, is DAGVTQSPTHLIKTRGQQVTLRCSPKSGHDTVSWYQQALGQGPQFIFQYYEEEERQRGNFPDRFSGHQFPNYSSELNVNALLLGDSALYLCASNKRRQGSYNEQFFGPGTRLTVL.

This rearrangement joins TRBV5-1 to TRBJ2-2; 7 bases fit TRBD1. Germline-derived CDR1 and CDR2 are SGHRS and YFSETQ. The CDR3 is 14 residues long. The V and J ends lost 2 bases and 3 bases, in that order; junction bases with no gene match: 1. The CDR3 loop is CASSFQGDTGELFF. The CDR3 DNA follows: TGCGCCAGCAGCTTCCAGGGGGACACCGGGGAGCTGTTTTTT.

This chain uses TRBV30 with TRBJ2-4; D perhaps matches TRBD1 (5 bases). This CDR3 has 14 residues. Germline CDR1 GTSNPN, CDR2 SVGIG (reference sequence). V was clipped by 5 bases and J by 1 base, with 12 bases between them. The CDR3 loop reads CAWEGAEAKNIQYF. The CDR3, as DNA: TGTGCCTGGGAAGGGGCGGAGGCCAAAAACATTCAGTACTTC.

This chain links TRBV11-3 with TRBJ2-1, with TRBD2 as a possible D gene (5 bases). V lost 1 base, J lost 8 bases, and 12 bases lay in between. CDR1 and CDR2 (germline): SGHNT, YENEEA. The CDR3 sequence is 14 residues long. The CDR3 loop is CASSLGRGSDEQFF. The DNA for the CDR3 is TGTGCCAGCAGCTTAGGACGCGGGTCGGATGAGCAGTTCTTC.

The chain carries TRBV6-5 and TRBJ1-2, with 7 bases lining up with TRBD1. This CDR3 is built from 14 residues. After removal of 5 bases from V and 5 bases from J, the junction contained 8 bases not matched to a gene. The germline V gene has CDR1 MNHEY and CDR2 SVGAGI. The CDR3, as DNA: TGTGCCAGCAGTGATTACACAGGGGCTTATGGCTACACCTTC. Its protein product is CASSDYTGAYGYTF.

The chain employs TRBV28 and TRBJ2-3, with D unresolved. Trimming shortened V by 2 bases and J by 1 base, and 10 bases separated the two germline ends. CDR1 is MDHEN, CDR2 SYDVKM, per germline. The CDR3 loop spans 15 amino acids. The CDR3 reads CASSLGSAGTDTQYF. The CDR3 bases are TGTGCCAGCAGTTTAGGTTCCGCGGGCACAGATACGCAGTATTTT.